Listed here is a single T cell receptor beta chain. This sample also contains other DNA sequences that code for the same CDR3. This sample is drawn from a study of OX40 agonist ivuxolimab in advanced cancers. Turning to the study itself: Earlier anti-PD-1, anti-PD-L1 or anti-CTLA-4 therapy was permitted; roughly 42% had received some.

Libraries were prepared by immunoSEQ multiplex PCR; TCRdb keeps only in-frame clonotypes and omits some of them. Here the sample spans some 100,000 clones, around 90% being singletons. V lost 5 bases and J lost 2, with 9 bases in between. The CDR3 is 13 amino acids. Germline assignment: CDR1 SEHNR and CDR2 FQNEAQ (reference sequence). This chain uses TRBV7-9 with TRBJ2-5; possibly TRBD2 for D (5 bases). This sample comprised CD4+ or CD8+ T cells sorted from blood, obtained in a trial of the OX40 agonist ivuxolimab. The receptor comes from an adult with an advanced solid tumor such as melanoma, head and neck, liver or kidney cancer. CDR3 in DNA: TGTGCCAGCAGCCGGGATTCTCAAGAGACCCAGTACTTC. Its protein product is CASSRDSQETQYF.